The text below deals with one T cell receptor beta chain. The data are from a study of shared clonotypes between healthy human individuals. The germline gives CDR1 MNHEY, CDR2 SMNVEV (reference sequence). CDR3 length: 15 amino acids. Losses at the gene ends were 6 bases for V and 4 bases for J; bases not matched to a gene: 6. Only in-frame clones appear in the TCRdb table, and some are missing; sequencing was by immunoSEQ multiplex PCR. The sample carries about 2.1 million clones, just over 90% recorded once. Positive CCR7 selection of CD45RO-negative cells yielded the naive CD8 cells, and terminally differentiated effector memory CD45RA+ cells were excluded.

The sequence came from a young man in good health. Some clones in this sample may be carry-over from other donors' samples. V gene TRBV27 combines with J gene TRBJ2-1; TRBD1 matches 10 bases. The sequenced material came from naive CD8+ T cells from PBMCs. The CDR3, as DNA: TGTGCCAGCAGGACCCGACAGGGGGCGTACAATGAGCAGTTCTTC. This gives the protein CASRTRQGAYNEQFF.